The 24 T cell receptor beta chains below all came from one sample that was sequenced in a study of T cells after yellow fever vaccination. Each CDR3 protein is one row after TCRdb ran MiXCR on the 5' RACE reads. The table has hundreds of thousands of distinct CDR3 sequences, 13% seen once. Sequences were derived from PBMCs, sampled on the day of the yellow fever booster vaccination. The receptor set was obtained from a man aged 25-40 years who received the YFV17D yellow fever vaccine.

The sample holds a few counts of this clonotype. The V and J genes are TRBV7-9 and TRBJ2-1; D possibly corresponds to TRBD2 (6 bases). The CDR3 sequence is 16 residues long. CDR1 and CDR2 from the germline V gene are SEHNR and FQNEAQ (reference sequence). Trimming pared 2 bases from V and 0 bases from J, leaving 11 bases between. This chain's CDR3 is CASSLWAGTSYNEQFF. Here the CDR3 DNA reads TGTGCCAGCAGCTTATGGGCGGGAACCTCCTACAATGAGCAGTTCTTC.

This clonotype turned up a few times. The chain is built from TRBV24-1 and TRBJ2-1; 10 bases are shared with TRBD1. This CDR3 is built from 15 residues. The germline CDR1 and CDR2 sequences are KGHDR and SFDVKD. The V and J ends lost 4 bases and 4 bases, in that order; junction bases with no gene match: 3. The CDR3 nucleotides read TGTGCCACCAGTGACACGGACAGGGGGTACAATGAGCAGTTCTTC. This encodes CATSDTDRGYNEQFF.

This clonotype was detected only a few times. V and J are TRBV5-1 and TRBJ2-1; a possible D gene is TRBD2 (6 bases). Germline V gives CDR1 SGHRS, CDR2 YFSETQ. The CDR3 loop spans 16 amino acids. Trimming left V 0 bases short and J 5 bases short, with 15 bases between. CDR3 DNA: TGCGCCAGCAGCTTGGTCGGAGGGAGCAGCCACAATGAGCAGTTCTTC. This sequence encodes CASSLVGGSSHNEQFF. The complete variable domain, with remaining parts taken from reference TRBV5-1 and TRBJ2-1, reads KAGVTQTPRYLIKTRGQQVTLSCSPISGHRSVSWYQQTPGQGLQFLFEYFSETQRNKGNFPGRFSGRQFSNSRSEMNVSTLELGDSALYLCASSLVGGSSHNEQFFGPGTRLTVL.

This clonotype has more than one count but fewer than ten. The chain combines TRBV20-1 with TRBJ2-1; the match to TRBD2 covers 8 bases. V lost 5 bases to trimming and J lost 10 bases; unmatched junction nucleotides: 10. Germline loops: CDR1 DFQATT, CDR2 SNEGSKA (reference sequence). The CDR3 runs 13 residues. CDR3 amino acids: CSAGTRGLREQFF. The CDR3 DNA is TGCAGTGCTGGGACTAGAGGCCTTCGGGAGCAGTTCTTC.

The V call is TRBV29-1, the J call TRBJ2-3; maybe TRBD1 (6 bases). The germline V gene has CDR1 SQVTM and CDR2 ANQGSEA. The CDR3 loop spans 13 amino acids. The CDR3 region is CRESQGKTDTQYF. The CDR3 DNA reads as TGCAGAGAGTCGCAGGGGAAAACAGATACGCAGTATTTT.

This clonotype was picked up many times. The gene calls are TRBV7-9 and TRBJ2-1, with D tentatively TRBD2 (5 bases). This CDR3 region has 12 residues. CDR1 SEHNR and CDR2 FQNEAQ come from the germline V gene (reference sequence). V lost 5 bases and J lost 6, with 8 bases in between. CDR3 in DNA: TGTGCCAGCAGCCTACGGGGCAATGAGCAGTTCTTC. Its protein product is CASSLRGNEQFF.

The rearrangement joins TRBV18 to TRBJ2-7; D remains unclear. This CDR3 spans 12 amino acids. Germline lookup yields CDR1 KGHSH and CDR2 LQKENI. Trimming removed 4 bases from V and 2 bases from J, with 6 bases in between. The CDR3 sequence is CASSHGAYEQYF. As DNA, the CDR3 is TGTGCCAGCTCACATGGAGCCTACGAGCAGTACTTC.

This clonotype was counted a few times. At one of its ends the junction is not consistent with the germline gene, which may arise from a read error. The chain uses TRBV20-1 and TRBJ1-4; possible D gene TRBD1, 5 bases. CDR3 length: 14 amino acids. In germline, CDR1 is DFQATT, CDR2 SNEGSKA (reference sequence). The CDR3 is CSAGETVNNEKLFF. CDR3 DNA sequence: TGCAGTGCTGGAGAGACAGTCAATAATGAAAAACTGTTTTTT.

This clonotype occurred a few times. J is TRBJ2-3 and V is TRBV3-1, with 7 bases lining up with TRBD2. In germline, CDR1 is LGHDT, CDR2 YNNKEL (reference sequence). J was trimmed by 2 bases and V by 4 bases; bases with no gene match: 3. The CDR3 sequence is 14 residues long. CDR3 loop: CASSRGTTTDTQYF. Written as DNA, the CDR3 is TGTGCCAGCAGCCGCGGGACTACCACAGATACGCAGTATTTT.

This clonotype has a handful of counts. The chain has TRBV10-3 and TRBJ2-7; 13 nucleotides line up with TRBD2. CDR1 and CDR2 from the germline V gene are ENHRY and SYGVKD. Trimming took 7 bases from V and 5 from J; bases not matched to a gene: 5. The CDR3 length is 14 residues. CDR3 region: CAITAGLAGDEQYF. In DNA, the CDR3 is TGTGCCATCACCGCAGGACTAGCGGGAGACGAGCAGTACTTC.

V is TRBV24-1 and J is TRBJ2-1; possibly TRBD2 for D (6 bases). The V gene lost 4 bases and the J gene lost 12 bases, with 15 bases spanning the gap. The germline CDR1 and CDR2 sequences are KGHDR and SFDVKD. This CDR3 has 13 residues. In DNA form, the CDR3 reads TGTGCCACCAGTGACTCGGGGGTTCCCGCGCAGTTCTTC. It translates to CATSDSGVPAQFF.

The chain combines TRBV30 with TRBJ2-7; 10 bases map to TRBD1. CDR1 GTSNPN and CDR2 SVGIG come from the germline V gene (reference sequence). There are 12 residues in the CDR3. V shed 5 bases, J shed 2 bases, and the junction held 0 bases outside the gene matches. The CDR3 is CAWGQGAYEQYF. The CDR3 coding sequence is TGTGCCTGGGGACAGGGGGCCTACGAGCAGTACTTC.

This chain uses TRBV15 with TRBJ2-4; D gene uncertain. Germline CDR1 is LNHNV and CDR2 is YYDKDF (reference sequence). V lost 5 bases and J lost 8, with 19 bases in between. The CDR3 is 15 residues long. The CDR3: CATSPERALRHIQYF. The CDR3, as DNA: TGTGCCACCAGCCCTGAAAGGGCTCTAAGGCACATTCAGTACTTC. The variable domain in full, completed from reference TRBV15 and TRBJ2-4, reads DAMVIQNPRYQVTQFGKPVTLSCSQTLNHNVMYWYQQKSSQAPKLLFHYYDKDFNNEADTPDNFQSRRPNTSFCFLDIRSPGLGDTAMYLCATSPERALRHIQYFGAGTRLSVL.

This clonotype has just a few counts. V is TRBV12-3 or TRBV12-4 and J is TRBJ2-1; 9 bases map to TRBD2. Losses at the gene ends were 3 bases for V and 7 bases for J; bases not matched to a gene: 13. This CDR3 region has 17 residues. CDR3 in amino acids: CASSLGPGREGRNEQFF. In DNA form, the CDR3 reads TGTGCCAGCAGTTTGGGTCCGGGGCGGGAGGGCCGAAATGAGCAGTTCTTC.

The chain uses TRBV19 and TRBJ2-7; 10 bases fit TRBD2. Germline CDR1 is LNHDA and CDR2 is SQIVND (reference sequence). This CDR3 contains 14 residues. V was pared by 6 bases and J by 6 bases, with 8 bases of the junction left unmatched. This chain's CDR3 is CASRGAGGSGEQYF. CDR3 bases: TGTGCCAGTAGAGGAGCGGGAGGGTCCGGCGAGCAGTACTTC.

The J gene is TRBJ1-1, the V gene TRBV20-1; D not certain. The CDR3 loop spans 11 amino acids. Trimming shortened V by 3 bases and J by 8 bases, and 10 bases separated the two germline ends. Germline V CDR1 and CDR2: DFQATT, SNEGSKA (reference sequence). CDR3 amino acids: CSARRASEAFF. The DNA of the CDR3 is TGCAGTGCTAGGAGGGCATCAGAAGCTTTCTTT.

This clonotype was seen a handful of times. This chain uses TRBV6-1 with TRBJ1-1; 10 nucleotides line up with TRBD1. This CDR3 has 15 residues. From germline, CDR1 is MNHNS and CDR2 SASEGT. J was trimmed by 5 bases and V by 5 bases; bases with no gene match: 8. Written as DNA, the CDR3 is TGTGCCAGCAGTCCCACCGGGACAGGGGTTACTGAAGCTTTCTTT. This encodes CASSPTGTGVTEAFF.

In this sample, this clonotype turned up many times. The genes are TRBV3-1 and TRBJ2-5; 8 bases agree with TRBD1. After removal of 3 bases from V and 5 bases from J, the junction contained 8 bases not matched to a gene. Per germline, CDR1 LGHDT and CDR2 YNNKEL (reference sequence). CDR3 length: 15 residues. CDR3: CASSHGLQGVETQYF. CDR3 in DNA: TGTGCCAGCAGCCATGGCCTACAGGGGGTCGAGACCCAGTACTTC.

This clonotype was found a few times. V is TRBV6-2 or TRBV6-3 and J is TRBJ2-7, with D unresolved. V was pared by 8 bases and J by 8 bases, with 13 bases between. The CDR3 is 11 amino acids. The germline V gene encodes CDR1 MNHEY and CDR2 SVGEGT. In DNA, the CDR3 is TGTGCCAGCTCCCTTCCCGGGCAGCAGTACTTC. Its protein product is CASSLPGQQYF.

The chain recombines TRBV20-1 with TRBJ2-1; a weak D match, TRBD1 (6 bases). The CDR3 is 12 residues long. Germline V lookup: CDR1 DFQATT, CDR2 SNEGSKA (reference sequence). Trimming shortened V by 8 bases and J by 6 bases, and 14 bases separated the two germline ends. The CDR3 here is CSQRAGANEQFF. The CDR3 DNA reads TGCAGTCAAAGGGCAGGGGCCAATGAGCAGTTCTTC.

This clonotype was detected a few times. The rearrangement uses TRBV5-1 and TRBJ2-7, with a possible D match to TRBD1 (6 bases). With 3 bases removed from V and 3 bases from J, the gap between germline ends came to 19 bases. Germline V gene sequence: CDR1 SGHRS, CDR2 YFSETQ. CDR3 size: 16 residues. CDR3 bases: TGCGCCAGCAGCTCCCATCCCCAGGGGACCTTCTACGAGCAGTACTTC. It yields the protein CASSSHPQGTFYEQYF.

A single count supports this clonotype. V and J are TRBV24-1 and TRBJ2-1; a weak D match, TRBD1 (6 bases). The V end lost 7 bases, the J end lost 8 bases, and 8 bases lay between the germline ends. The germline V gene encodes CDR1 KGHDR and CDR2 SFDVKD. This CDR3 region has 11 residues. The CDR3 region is CATRRGYEQFF. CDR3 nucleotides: TGTGCCACCAGAAGGGGGTATGAGCAGTTCTTC.

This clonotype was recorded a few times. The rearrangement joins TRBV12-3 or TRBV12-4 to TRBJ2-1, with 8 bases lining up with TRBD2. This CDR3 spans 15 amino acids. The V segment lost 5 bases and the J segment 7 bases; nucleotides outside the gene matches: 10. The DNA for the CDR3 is TGTGCCAGCAGTCCTGGGGCTAGCGGGTTTAATGAGCAGTTCTTC. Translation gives CASSPGASGFNEQFF.

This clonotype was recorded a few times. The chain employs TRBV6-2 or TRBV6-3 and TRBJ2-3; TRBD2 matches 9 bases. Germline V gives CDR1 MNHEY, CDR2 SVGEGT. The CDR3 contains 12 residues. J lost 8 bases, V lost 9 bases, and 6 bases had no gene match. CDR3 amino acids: CASQAGGGTQYF. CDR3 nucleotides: TGTGCCAGTCAAGCGGGAGGAGGTACGCAGTATTTT.